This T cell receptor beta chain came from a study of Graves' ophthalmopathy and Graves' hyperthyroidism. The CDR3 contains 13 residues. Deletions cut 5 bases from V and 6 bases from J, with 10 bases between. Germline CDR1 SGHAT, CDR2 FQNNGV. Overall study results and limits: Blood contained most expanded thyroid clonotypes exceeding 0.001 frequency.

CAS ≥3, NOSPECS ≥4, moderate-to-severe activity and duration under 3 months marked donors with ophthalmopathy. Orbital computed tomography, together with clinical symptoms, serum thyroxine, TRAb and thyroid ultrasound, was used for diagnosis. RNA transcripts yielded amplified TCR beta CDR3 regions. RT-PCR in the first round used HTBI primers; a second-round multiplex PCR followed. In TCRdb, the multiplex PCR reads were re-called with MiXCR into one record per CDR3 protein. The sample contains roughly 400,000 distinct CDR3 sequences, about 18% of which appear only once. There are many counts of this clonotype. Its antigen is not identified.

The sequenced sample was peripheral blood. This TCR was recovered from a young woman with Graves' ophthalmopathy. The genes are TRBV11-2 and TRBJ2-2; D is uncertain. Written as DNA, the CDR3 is TGTGCCAGCAGCCGAGAGAGGTCCGGGGAGCTGTTTTTT. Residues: CASSRERSGELFF.